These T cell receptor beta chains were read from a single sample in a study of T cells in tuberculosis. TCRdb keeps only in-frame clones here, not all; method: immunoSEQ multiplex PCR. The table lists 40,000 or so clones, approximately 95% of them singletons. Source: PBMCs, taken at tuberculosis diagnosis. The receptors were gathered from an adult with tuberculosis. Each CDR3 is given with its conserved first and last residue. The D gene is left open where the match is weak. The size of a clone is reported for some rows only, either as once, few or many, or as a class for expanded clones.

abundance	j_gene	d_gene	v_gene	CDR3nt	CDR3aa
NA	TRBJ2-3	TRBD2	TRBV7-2	TGTGCATCCTATCGAGCGGGGGGCCGCACAGATACGCAGTATTTT	CASYRAGGRTDTQYF
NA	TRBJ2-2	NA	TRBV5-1	TGCGCCAGCAGCTTAAGAGCGGTGGTCACCGGGGAGCTGTTTTTT	CASSLRAVVTGELFF
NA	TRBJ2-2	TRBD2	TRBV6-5	TGTGCCAGCAGAGCCGGGACTAAGAACACCGGGGAGCTGTTTTTT	CASRAGTKNTGELFF
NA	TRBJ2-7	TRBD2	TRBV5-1	TGCGCCAGCAGCTTGACTAGCGGGGCGTCCTACGAGCAGTACTTC	CASSLTSGASYEQYF
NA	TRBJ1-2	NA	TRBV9	TGTGCCAGCAGCGTAGCTCCACAGGGAATCTATGGCTACACCTTC	CASSVAPQGIYGYTF
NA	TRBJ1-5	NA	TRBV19	TGTGCCAGTAGTATAAAAACAGGCAATCAGCCCCAGCATTTT	CASSIKTGNQPQHF
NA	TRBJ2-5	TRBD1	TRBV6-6	TGTGCCAGCAGCCGAACAGGGGACGGGACAGAGACCCAGTACTTC	CASSRTGDGTETQYF
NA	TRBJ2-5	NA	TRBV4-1	TGCGCCAGCAGCCGATCAATGACAGGGACCCAGTACTTC	CASSRSMTGTQYF
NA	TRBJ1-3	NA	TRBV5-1	TGCGCCAGCAGCAGAGATGATAGCTCTGGAAACACCATATATTTT	CASSRDDSSGNTIYF
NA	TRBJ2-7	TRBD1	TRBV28	TGTGCCAGCACCTCAAGGGACAGGGGCGCCTACGAGCAGTACTTC	CASTSRDRGAYEQYF
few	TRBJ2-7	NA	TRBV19	TGTGCCAGTACCATTTTAAAGGGGCAAGACTACGAGCAGTACTTC	CASTILKGQDYEQYF
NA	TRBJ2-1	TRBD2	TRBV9	TGTGCCAGCAGCGTAGTGAGCGGGGGGGCAATTGGTGAGCAGTTCTTC	CASSVVSGGAIGEQFF
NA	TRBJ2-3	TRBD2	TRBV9	TGTGCCAGCAGCGTCTCTAGCGGGATGGGGGGCACAGATACGCAGTATTTT	CASSVSSGMGGTDTQYF
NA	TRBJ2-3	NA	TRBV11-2	TGTGCCAGCAGCCCCGGGACTCTGACGGCCACAGATACGCAGTATTTT	CASSPGTLTATDTQYF
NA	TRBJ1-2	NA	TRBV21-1	TGTGCCAGCAGCAAAGATGGTACAGGGTGGCTTGGGAATGGCTACACCTTC	CASSKDGTGWLGNGYTF
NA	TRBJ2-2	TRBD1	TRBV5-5	TGTGCCAGCAGACTGACAGGGGCCGGGGAGCTGTTTTTT	CASRLTGAGELFF
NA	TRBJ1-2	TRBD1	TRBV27	TGTGCCAGCAGCACCGGGACAGGGGGCTTCTATGGCTACACCTTC	CASSTGTGGFYGYTF
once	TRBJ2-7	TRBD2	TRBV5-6	TGTGCCAGCAGCCCGGGACTAGCGGGAAGAGTCTACGAGCAGTACTTC	CASSPGLAGRVYEQYF
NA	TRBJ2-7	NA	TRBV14	TGTGCCAGCAGCAGCATTTGGTACGAGCAGTACTTC	CASSSIWYEQYF
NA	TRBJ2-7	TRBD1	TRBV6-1	TGTGCCAGCAGTGCGGGGACAGGCCCATACGAGCAGTACTTC	CASSAGTGPYEQYF
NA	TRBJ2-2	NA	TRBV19	TGTGCCAGTAGTCGAGACACCGGGGAGCTGTTTTTT	CASSRDTGELFF
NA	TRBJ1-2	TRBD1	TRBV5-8	TGTGCCAGCAGCTCGAAGACAGGGCCCACCGATGGCTACACCTTC	CASSSKTGPTDGYTF
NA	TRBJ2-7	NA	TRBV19	TGTGCCAGTAGTCCGGAACGGGTGAGCTCCTACGAGCAGTACTTC	CASSPERVSSYEQYF
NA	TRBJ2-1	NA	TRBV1	TGCACCAGCAGCCAAGATTGCCGGGAATACTACAATGAGCAGTTCTTC	CTSSQDCREYYNEQFF
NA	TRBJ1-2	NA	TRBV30	TGTGCCTGGAGTGACAACCCAGGGGTAGGTGGCTACACCTTC	CAWSDNPGVGGYTF
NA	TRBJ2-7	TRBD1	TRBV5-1	TGCGCCAGCAGCTTGAGGGGGACAGCCTACGAGCAGTACTTC	CASSLRGTAYEQYF
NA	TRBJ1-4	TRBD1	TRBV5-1	TGCGCCAGCAGTTCCGGGACAGCTAATGAAAAACTGTTTTTT	CASSSGTANEKLFF